Reported below is one T cell receptor (beta chain). The antigen remains undetermined. The isolated RNA, all of it, was reverse transcribed, so expressed TCRB transcripts were what got sequenced. Sequenced by immunoSEQ multiplex PCR; TCRdb stores in-frame clones only, minus some. Here the sample spans 200,000 to 300,000 clones, just over 20% being singletons. On average, the one heparinised blood draw given by each donor was 90 to 150 mL. This entry comes from a study of beta chain features in type 1 diabetes. Study conclusions and caveats: Type 1 diabetes patients had moderately but significantly shorter TCRB CDR3s in all four CD4+ subsets. VDJ junctions from patients with type 1 diabetes contained fewer insertions and more deletions. The influence of HLA type on TCRB rearrangement stayed undetermined.

The V gene's germline CDR1 is SGHTA and CDR2 FQGNSA. V shed 5 bases and J 2 bases; nucleotides not matched to a gene: 5. This CDR3 contains 15 residues. V usage is TRBV7-2 and J usage is TRBJ2-1; 8 bases are shared with TRBD2. The receptor's source is a woman aged 40 to 55 with type 1 diabetes. Sequences were obtained from naive CD4+ T cells from blood. CDR3 residues: CASSPEAGAYNEQFF. CDR3 coding DNA: TGTGCCAGCAGCCCCGAAGCGGGAGCCTACAATGAGCAGTTCTTC.